Shown below are 8 T cell receptor beta chains from a single sample sequenced in a study of blood T cell repertoires in COVID-19. The data were produced by immunoSEQ multiplex PCR, yet TCRdb's version contains in-frame clones alone and is incomplete. The data show about 20,000 clones, approximately 91% seen once. Material: peripheral blood. Receptors were obtained from a human donor in a cohort sampled during active COVID-19. The donor label of this sample is uncertain.

The chain combines TRBV6-5 with TRBJ1-2; D unresolved. Trimming shortened V by 6 bases and J by 8 bases, and 16 bases separated the two germline ends. This CDR3 contains 13 residues. CDR1 and CDR2 (germline): MNHEY, SVGAGI. CDR3 region: CASRLNPGEGYTF. The CDR3 nucleotides are TGTGCCAGCAGATTAAACCCCGGGGAAGGCTACACCTTC.

This rearrangement joins TRBV6-5 to TRBJ1-6; D is perhaps TRBD1 (5 bases). The CDR3 extends over 14 amino acids. The ends were cut back, 6 bases at V and 10 bases at J, with 16 bases in the middle. CDR1 and CDR2 (germline): MNHEY, SVGAGI. CDR3 coding DNA: TGTGCCAGCAGACCCTCCTCAGGGCACTCACCCCTCCACTTT. Its protein product is CASRPSSGHSPLHF.

The genes are TRBV5-1 and TRBJ1-4, with TRBD1 identical over 8 bases. The trim removed 0 bases at V and 2 bases at J, leaving 12 bases unmatched. The CDR3 has 19 residues. Germline lookup yields CDR1 SGHRS and CDR2 YFSETQ. CDR3 region: CASSLAIRQGAVTNEKLFF. In nucleotides, the CDR3 is TGCGCCAGCAGCTTGGCCATTCGTCAGGGGGCGGTTACTAATGAAAAACTGTTTTTT.

The rearrangement uses TRBV18 and TRBJ2-3; possible D gene TRBD2, 5 bases. This CDR3 contains 13 residues. The V and J ends lost 3 bases and 7 bases respectively, with 11 bases between them. Per germline, CDR1 KGHSH and CDR2 LQKENI. The CDR3 spells CASSPPGLNTQYF. The CDR3 nucleotides are TGTGCCAGCTCACCGCCGGGGTTGAATACGCAGTATTTT.

J is TRBJ2-3 and V is TRBV3-1 (or the pseudogene TRBV3-2); maybe TRBD2 (7 bases). CDR1 and CDR2 from the germline V gene are LGHDT and YNNKEL (reference sequence). The length of the CDR3 is 15 residues. V dropped 1 base and J dropped 10 bases, with 18 bases sitting between them. CDR3 DNA: TGTGCCAGCAGCCAAGGGGAGGGGGGCGGCCGACCGCAGTATTTT. It codes for CASSQGEGGGRPQYF.

J is TRBJ1-2 and V is TRBV28; 9 bases are a match to TRBD1. V shed 3 bases and J 6 bases; nucleotides not matched to a gene: 11. The CDR3 sequence is 16 residues long. CDR1 and CDR2 from the germline V gene are MDHEN and SYDVKM. CDR3 nucleotides: TGTGCCAGCAGTTTGTCCCCCGGGACAGGGAGAAATGGCTACACCTTC. Its protein product is CASSLSPGTGRNGYTF.

V gene TRBV6-5 combines with J gene TRBJ1-1, with D maybe TRBD1 (6 bases). CDR3 length equals 14 residues. Germline CDR1 and CDR2: MNHEY and SVGAGI. Trimming cost V 6 bases and J 4 bases, with 15 bases left between them. As DNA, the CDR3 is TGTGCCAGCAGACTCGCAGGGGTGGGCACTGAAGCTTTCTTT. Encoded protein: CASRLAGVGTEAFF.

The genes are TRBV7-2 and TRBJ1-1, with D hard to call. Germline V gene lookup returns CDR1 SGHTA and CDR2 FQGNSA. V lost 4 bases, J lost 7 bases, and 16 bases lay in between. CDR3 length: 14 residues. The CDR3 loop reads CASSYSRGSGEAFF. Written as DNA, the CDR3 is TGTGCCAGCAGCTACTCCCGAGGGTCCGGTGAAGCTTTCTTT.